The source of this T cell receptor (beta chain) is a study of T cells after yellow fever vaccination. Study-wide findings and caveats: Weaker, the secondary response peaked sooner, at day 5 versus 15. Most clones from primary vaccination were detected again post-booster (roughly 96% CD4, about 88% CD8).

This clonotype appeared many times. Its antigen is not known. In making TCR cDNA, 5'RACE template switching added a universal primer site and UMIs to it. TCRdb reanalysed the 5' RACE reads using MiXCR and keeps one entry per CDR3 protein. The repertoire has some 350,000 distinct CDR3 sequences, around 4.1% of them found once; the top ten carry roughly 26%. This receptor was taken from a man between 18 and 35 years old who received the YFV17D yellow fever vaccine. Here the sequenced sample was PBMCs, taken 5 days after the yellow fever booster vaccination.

The CDR3 sequence is CASSWTGQETQYF. In DNA, the CDR3 is TGTGCCAGCAGTTGGACAGGACAAGAGACCCAGTACTTC. This chain uses TRBV12-3 or TRBV12-4 with TRBJ2-5; 7 positions match TRBD1. The CDR3 runs to 13 residues. The V segment lost 4 bases and the J segment 2 bases; nucleotides outside the gene matches: 1.